The next 15 T cell receptor beta chains were all read from a single sample in a study of T cells in Graves' hyperthyroidism and ophthalmopathy (dated by TCRdb to between 2019 and 2020). Library method: multiplex PCR. The instrument was an Illumina HiSeq 2000. TCR beta CDR3 regions were amplified from RNA transcripts. The first round of RT-PCR for the TCR CDR3 was performed with the HTBI primer set and the Qiagen OneStep RT-PCR kit. The raw public data were reprocessed by TCRdb itself: fastp quality trimming at Q25, MiXCR clonotype calling, in-frame beta chains only. Rows with one shared CDR3 protein collapse into an entry with the most common genes and DNA. The sample table contains about 200,000 distinct CDR3 sequences; only one count was recorded for about 16% of them. The top ten constitute about 41% of the sample. Sequencing used blood. Source of these receptors: a man aged 40-49 years with Graves' hyperthyroidism.

At least ten counts were recorded for this clonotype. The V and J genes are TRBV30 and TRBJ1-6; D not resolved. This CDR3 comprises 13 residues. CDR1 GTSNPN and CDR2 SVGIG come from the germline V gene (reference sequence). This chain's CDR3 is CAWGSKENSPLHF. The CDR3, as DNA: TGTGCTTGGGGAAGTAAGGAAAATTCACCCCTCCACTTT.

This clonotype was observed at least ten times. V usage is TRBV6-2 or TRBV6-3 and J usage is TRBJ2-5; D possibly corresponds to TRBD2 (6 bases). Germline V gene data show CDR1 as MNHEY and CDR2 as SVGEGT. The CDR3 runs 14 residues. Trimming left V 4 bases short and J 5 bases short, with 14 bases between. The CDR3 DNA follows: TGTGCCAGCAGTTCCGGGACGGGGGTGGAGACCCAGTACTTC. Amino acid sequence: CASSSGTGVETQYF.

This clonotype was seen only a few times. The chain is built from TRBV27 and TRBJ2-1; TRBD1 matches at 8 bases. The CDR3 runs 16 residues. Per the germline V gene, CDR1 is MNHEY and CDR2 is SMNVEV (reference sequence). V was pared by 2 bases and J by 2 bases, with 5 bases of the junction left unmatched. This chain's CDR3 is CASSLRQGMTYNEQFF. The CDR3 nucleotides read TGTGCCAGCAGTTTAAGACAGGGGATGACCTACAATGAGCAGTTCTTC.

This clonotype showed up many times. The J gene is TRBJ1-1, the V gene TRBV5-1, with unresolved D. Germline CDR1 and CDR2: SGHRS and YFSETQ. V was clipped by 0 bases and J by 1 base, with 7 bases between them. The CDR3 is made up of 14 amino acids. The CDR3 DNA follows: TGCGCCAGCAGCTTGGACATAGAGAACACTGAAGCTTTCTTT. Protein sequence: CASSLDIENTEAFF.

This clonotype was seen many times. V gene TRBV20-1 combines with J gene TRBJ1-5; D uncertain. The CDR3 contains 15 residues. The V end was cut by 4 bases, the J end by 7 bases, with 20 bases between. CDR1 is DFQATT and CDR2 is SNEGSKA in the germline V gene (reference sequence). The CDR3 loop reads CSATYEGRSKQPQHF. In DNA, the CDR3 is TGCAGTGCTACATACGAAGGGAGGTCGAAGCAGCCCCAGCATTTT.

This clonotype was seen at least ten times. This chain connects TRBV7-9 to TRBJ2-3; either TRBD1 or TRBD2 may fit D (5 bases each). The V and J ends lost 2 bases and 3 bases respectively, with 15 bases between them. In germline, CDR1 is SEHNR, CDR2 FQNEAQ (reference sequence). The CDR3 runs to 16 residues. The DNA of the CDR3 is TGTGCCAGCAGCTTATTTCGGACGGGGCGAACAGATACGCAGTATTTT. It yields the protein CASSLFRTGRTDTQYF.

This clonotype was observed many times. The chain links TRBV20-1 to TRBJ2-7; TRBD2 aligns across 7 bases. The CDR3 is made up of 16 amino acids. V trimming: 4 bases; J trimming: 0 bases; junction bases outside the gene matches: 12. The germline gives CDR1 DFQATT, CDR2 SNEGSKA (reference sequence). The CDR3, as DNA: TGCAGTGCTATTTCACCGTGGGAGGGGAGCTCCTACGAGCAGTACTTC. Protein sequence: CSAISPWEGSSYEQYF.

At least ten counts were recorded for this clonotype. V and J are TRBV9 and TRBJ2-1; the D is unclear. The V gene lost 0 bases and the J gene lost 5 bases, with 9 bases spanning the gap. The CDR3 consists of 14 residues. Germline loops: CDR1 SGDLS, CDR2 YYNGEE. CDR3 loop: CASSVAARNNEQFF. DNA of the CDR3: TGTGCCAGCAGCGTAGCGGCCAGGAACAATGAGCAGTTCTTC. Supplemented by reference TRBV9 and TRBJ2-1, the full variable domain reads DSGVTQTPKHLITATGQRVTLRCSPRSGDLSVYWYQQSLDQGLQFLIQYYNGEERAKGNILERFSAQQFPDLHSELNLSSLELGDSALYFCASSVAARNNEQFFGPGTRLTVL.

This clonotype turned up a few times. The rearrangement links TRBV20-1 to TRBJ2-1; D remains ambiguous. Trimming left V 1 base short and J 4 bases short, with 17 bases between. The CDR3 has 16 residues. Germline V gene data show CDR1 as DFQATT and CDR2 as SNEGSKA (reference sequence). The CDR3, as DNA: TGCAGTGCTAGAGGGGTAGTAGGATTGTCGTACAATGAGCAGTTCTTC. Translating gives CSARGVVGLSYNEQFF.

This clonotype showed up many times. The V gene is TRBV7-9, the J gene TRBJ2-3; 7 bases are a match to TRBD2. The CDR3 covers 14 residues. Germline CDR1 is SEHNR and CDR2 is FQNEAQ (reference sequence). The V gene end was trimmed by 6 bases and the J gene end by 2 bases; junction bases not matched to a gene: 5. The DNA of the CDR3 is TGTGCCAGCAGATGGCGGGACTACACAGATACGCAGTATTTT. Protein: CASRWRDYTDTQYF.

In its sample, this clonotype was seen many times. The rearrangement links TRBV7-2 to TRBJ1-1; D is undetermined. This CDR3 has 15 residues. Germline lookup yields CDR1 SGHTA and CDR2 FQGNSA. V lost 3 bases to trimming and J lost 4 bases, with 15 bases between them. This CDR3 reads CASSFLSPGGTEAFF. The CDR3 region has the DNA TGTGCCAGCAGCTTTCTGAGTCCTGGTGGCACTGAAGCTTTCTTT. Drawing the rest from reference TRBV7-2 and TRBJ1-1, the complete variable domain is GAGVSQSPSNKVTEKGKDVELRCDPISGHTALYWYRQSLGQGLEFLIYFQGNSAPDKSGLPSDRFSAERTGGSVSTLTIQRTQQEDSAVYLCASSFLSPGGTEAFFGQGTRLTVV.

This clonotype was picked up many times. This sequence joins TRBV28 and TRBJ1-4; 10 bases line up with TRBD1. With V trimmed by 3 bases and J by 7 bases, 2 bases remained unmatched. This CDR3 region has 14 residues. Germline V gives CDR1 MDHEN, CDR2 SYDVKM. The CDR3: CASSLGTGVEKLFF. The CDR3 bases are TGTGCCAGCAGTTTGGGGACAGGGGTTGAAAAACTGTTTTTT.

This clonotype was counted between two and nine times. J is TRBJ2-2 and V is TRBV7-9, with a weak D call TRBD2 (6 bases). CDR1 and CDR2 (germline): SEHNR, FQNEAQ (reference sequence). The V end was cut by 10 bases, the J end by 3 bases, with 12 bases between. This CDR3 has 13 amino acids. In DNA form, the CDR3 reads TGTGCCATCAATCGGGGGTACACCGGGGAGCTGTTTTTT. Its protein is CAINRGYTGELFF.

This clonotype was recorded at least ten times. This chain connects TRBV2 to TRBJ2-7, with D perhaps matching TRBD1 (5 bases). The V end lost 3 bases, the J end lost 6 bases, and 18 bases lay between the germline ends. The CDR3 extends over 15 amino acids. Germline-derived CDR1 and CDR2 are SNHLY and FYNNEI. This CDR3 reads CASSDPRSSGREQYF. The CDR3 DNA sequence: TGTGCCAGCAGTGACCCTCGTTCGTCAGGGCGCGAGCAGTACTTC.

At least ten counts were recorded for this clonotype. This chain connects TRBV29-1 to TRBJ1-2; D is unresolved. The ends were cut back, 4 bases at V and 0 bases at J, with 12 bases in the middle. The CDR3 has 14 amino acids. Germline CDR1 reads SQVTM; CDR2 reads ANQGSEA. This chain's CDR3 is CSVVSQASNYGYTF. CDR3 in DNA: TGCAGCGTTGTTTCTCAAGCGTCTAACTATGGCTACACCTTC.